In its sample, the clone carrying this TCR beta chain was seen many times. Its antigen is not known. One entry per CDR3 protein, called by TCRdb with MiXCR from the 5' RACE reads. The sample has 200,000 to 250,000 distinct CDR3 sequences; 10% are singletons. The source of the sample is a study of identical twins. Findings and caveats of the study: Carriage of fewer insertions was seen in abundant cord blood beta clonotypes, whereas memory repertoires showed none.

The clonotype originates from a man aged 50 or older in good health. Sequencing used memory T cells sorted from blood.

CDR3: CASSQGGGRGDYGYTF. The CDR3, as DNA: TGTGCCAGCAGCCAAGGGGGTGGCAGGGGTGACTATGGCTACACCTTC. This chain links TRBV4-2 with TRBJ1-2, with a weak D call TRBD1 (6 bases). From germline, CDR1 is LGHNA and CDR2 YNFKEQ. The CDR3 totals 16 residues. V was shortened by 1 base and J by 3 bases, with 15 bases between the two germline ends.